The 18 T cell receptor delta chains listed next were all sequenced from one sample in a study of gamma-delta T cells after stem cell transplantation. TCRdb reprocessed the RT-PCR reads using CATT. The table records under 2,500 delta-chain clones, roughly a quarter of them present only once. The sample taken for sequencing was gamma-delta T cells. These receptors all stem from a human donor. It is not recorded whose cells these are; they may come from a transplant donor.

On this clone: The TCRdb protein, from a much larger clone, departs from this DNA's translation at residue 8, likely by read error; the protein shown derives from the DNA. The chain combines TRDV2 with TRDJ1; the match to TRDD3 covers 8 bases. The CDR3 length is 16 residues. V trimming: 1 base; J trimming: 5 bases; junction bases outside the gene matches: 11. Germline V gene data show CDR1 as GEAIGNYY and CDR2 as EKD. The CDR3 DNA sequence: TGTGCCTGTGACACGCTAGGAGAGGGATACGTTGATAAACTCATCTTT. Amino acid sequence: CACDTLGEGYVDKLIF.

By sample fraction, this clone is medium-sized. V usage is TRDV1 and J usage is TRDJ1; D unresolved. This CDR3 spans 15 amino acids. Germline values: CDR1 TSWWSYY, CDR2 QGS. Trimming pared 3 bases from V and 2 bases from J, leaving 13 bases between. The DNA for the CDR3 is TGTGCTCTTGGGGAGTCTCCGACGGGGACCGATAAACTCATCTTT. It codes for CALGESPTGTDKLIF.

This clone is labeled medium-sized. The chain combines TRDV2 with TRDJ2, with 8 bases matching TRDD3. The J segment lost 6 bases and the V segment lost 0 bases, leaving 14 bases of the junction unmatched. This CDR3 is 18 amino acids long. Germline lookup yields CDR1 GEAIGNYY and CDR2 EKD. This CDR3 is CACDTVNGGIGEPAQLFF. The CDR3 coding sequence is TGTGCCTGTGACACCGTAAACGGGGGGATAGGCGAACCAGCACAACTCTTCTTT.

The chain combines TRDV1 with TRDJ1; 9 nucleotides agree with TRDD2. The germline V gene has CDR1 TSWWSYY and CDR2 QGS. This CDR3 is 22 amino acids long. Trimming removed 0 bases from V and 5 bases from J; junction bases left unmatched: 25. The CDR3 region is CALGELHGGPSYSLGGSDKLIF. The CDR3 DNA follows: TGTGCTCTTGGGGAACTACACGGAGGGCCTTCCTACTCTCTGGGGGGTTCAGATAAACTCATCTTT.

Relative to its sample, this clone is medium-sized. The CDR3 protein is CACDTLLGDKPYTDKLIF. The CDR3 DNA reads TGTGCCTGTGACACGCTCTTGGGGGATAAGCCGTACACCGATAAACTCATCTTT. V gene TRDV2 combines with J gene TRDJ1; 9 nucleotides line up with TRDD3. Germline V gene sequence: CDR1 GEAIGNYY, CDR2 EKD. Unmatched junction bases numbered 11, after V lost 1 base and J lost 0 bases. This CDR3 comprises 18 residues.

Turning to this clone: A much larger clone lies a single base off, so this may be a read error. The chain's CDR3 is CACGVLGDTDKLIF. For the CDR3, the DNA is TGTGCCTGTGGCGTCTTGGGGGATACCGATAAACTCATCTTT. The rearrangement joins TRDV2 to TRDJ1; 8 positions agree with TRDD3. The V gene's germline CDR1 is GEAIGNYY and CDR2 EKD. The CDR3 totals 14 residues. With V trimmed by 5 bases and J by 2 bases, 6 bases remained unmatched.

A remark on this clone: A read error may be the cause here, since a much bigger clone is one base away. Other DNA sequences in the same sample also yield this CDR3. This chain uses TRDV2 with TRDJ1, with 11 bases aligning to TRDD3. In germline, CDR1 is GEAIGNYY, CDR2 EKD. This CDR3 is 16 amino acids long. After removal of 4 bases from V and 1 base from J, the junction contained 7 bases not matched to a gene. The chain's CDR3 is CACEPLGDTGTDKLIF. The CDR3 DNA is TGTGCCTGTGAACCCCTGGGGGATACAGGCACCGATAAACTCATCTTT.

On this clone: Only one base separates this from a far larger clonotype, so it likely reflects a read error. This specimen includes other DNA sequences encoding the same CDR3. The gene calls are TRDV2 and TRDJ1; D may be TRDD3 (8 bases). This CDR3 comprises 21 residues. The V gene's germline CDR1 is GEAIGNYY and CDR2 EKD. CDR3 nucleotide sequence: TGTGCCTGCGACACAATTCCTACGCCTGGGGGACTCCTACCGTACACCGATAAACTCATCTTT. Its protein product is CACDTIPTPGGLLPYTDKLIF.

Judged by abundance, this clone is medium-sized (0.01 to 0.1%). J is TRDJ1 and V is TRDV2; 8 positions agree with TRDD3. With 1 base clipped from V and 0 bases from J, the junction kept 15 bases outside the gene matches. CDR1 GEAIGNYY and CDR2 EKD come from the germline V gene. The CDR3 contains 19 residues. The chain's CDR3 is CACDTLSAGGEQYTDKLIF. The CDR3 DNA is TGTGCCTGTGACACTCTGAGTGCTGGGGGAGAGCAGTACACCGATAAACTCATCTTT.

This chain's CDR3 is CACDLGDYQSSWDTRQMFF. CDR3 nucleotides: TGTGCCTGTGATTTGGGGGACTACCAGAGCTCCTGGGACACCCGACAGATGTTTTTC. J is TRDJ3 and V is TRDV2, with 7 bases identical to TRDD3. The V and J ends lost 4 bases and 0 bases, in that order; junction bases with no gene match: 11. CDR3 length: 19 residues. Germline V gene lookup returns CDR1 GEAIGNYY and CDR2 EKD.

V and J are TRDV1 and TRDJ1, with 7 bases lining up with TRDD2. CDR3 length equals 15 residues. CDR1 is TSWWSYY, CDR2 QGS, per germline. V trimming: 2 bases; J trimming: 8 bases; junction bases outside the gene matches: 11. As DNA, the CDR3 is TGTGCTCTTGGGGAAAGGACGGCCTTCCTCATCAAACTCATCTTT. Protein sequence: CALGERTAFLIKLIF.

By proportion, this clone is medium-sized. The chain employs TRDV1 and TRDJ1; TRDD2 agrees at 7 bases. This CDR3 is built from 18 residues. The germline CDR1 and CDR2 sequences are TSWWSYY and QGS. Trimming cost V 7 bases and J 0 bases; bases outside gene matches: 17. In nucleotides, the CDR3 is TGTGCTCTTGTCCCCACGCAAATTCCTACCCGTTACACCGATAAACTCATCTTT. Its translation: CALVPTQIPTRYTDKLIF.

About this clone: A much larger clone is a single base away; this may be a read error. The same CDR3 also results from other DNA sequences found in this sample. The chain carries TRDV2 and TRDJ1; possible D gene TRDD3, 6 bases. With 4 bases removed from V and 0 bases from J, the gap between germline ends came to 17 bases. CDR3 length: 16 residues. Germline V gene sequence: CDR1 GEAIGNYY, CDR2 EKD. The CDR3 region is CACESMGGRYTDKLIF. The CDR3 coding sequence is TGTGCCTGTGAATCGATGGGGGGTAGGTACACCGATAAACTCATCTTT.

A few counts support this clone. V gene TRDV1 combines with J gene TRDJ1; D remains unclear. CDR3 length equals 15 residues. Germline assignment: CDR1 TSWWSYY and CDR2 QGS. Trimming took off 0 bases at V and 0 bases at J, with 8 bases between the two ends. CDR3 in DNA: TGTGCTCTTGGGGAACTCGTCCAGGACACCGATAAACTCATCTTT. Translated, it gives CALGELVQDTDKLIF.

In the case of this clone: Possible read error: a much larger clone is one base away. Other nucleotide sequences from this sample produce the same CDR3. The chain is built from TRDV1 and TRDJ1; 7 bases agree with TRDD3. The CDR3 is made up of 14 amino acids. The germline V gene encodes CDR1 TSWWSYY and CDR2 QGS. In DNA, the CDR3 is TGTGCCCTTGGGTTCCGGGTACTGGGGATTGGACTCATCTTT. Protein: CALGFRVLGIGLIF.

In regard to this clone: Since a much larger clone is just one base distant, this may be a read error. The CDR3 DNA reads as TGTGCCTGTGATGGAGTACTGGGGGATACGGGGGGCTCCTGGGACACCCGACAGATGTTTTTC. Encoded protein: CACDGVLGDTGGSWDTRQMFF. The V call is TRDV2, the J call TRDJ3, with 13 bases lining up with TRDD3. Germline V lookup: CDR1 GEAIGNYY, CDR2 EKD. The CDR3 sequence is 21 residues long. V gave up 4 bases and J gave up 0 bases; unmatched junction bases: 11.

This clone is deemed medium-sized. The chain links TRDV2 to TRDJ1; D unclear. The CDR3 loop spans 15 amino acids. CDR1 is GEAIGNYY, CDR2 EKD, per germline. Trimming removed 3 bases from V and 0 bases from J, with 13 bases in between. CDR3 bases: TGTGCCTGTGACGACCTGACGGAGTACACCGATAAACTCATCTTT. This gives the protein CACDDLTEYTDKLIF.

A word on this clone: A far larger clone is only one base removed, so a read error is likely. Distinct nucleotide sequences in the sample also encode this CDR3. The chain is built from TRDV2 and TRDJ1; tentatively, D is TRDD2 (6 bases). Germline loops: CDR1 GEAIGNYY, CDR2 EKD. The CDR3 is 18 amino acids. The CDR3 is CACDFLDPTAGHTDKLIF. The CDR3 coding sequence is TGTGCCTGTGACTTCCTGGATCCTACTGCGGGGCACACCGATAAACTCATCTTC.